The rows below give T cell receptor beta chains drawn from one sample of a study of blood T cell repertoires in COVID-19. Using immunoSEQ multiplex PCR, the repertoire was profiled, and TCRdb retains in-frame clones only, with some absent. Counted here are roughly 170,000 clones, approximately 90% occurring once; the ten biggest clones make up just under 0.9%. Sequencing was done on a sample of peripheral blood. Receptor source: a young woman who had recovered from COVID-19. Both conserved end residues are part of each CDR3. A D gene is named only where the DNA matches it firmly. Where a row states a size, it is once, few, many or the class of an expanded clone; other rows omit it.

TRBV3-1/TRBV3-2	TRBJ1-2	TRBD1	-	CASSHRTGERGYTF	TGTGCCAGCAGCCACCGGACAGGGGAAAGGGGCTACACCTTC
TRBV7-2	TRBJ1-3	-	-	CASSLDPGGNTIYF	TGTGCCAGCAGCTTAGACCCGGGAGGAAACACCATATATTTT
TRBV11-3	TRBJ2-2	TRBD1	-	CASSSRDRGRDTGELFF	TGTGCCAGCAGCTCCCGGGACAGGGGGCGCGACACCGGGGAGCTGTTTTTT
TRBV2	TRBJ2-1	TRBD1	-	CASSGTGGEQFF	TGTGCCAGCAGTGGTACAGGGGGTGAGCAGTTCTTC
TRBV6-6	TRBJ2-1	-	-	CASSYEGYNEQFF	TGTGCCAGCAGTTACGAGGGATACAATGAGCAGTTCTTC
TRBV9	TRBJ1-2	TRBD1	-	CASSLQGGGDIHGYTF	TGTGCCAGCAGCCTCCAAGGAGGGGGCGATATCCATGGCTACACCTTC
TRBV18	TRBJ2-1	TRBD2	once	CASSLLAGVQGNEQFF	TGTGCCAGCTCACTATTAGCGGGAGTACAAGGTAATGAGCAGTTCTTC
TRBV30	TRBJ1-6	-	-	CAWGGSQNSPLHF	TGTGCCTGGGGGGGGTCGCAAAATTCACCCCTCCACTTT
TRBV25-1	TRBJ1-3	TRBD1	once	CASRDSLSGNTIYF	TGTGCCAGCCGGGACAGCTTATCTGGAAACACCATATATTTT
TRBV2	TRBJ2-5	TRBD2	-	CASSDIAGVRETQYF	TGTGCCAGCAGCGACATAGCGGGAGTAAGAGAGACCCAGTACTTC
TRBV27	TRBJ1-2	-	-	CASRSVPYGYTF	TGTGCCAGCAGATCGGTACCATATGGCTACACCTTC
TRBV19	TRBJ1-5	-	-	CASRAGAYSNQPQHF	TGTGCCAGTAGGGCAGGGGCATATAGCAATCAGCCCCAGCATTTT
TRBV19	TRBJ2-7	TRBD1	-	CASSPTGSTYEQYF	TGTGCCAGTAGCCCGACAGGGAGCACCTACGAGCAGTACTTC
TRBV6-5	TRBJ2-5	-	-	CASSRPTKTQYF	TGTGCCAGCAGCCGCCCCACTAAGACCCAGTACTTC
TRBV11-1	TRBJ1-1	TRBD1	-	CASSLRFQGARTEAFF	TGTGCCAGCAGCTTACGGTTCCAGGGGGCGCGAACTGAAGCTTTCTTT
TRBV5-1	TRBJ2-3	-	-	CASSLEGTVWSADTQYF	TGCGCCAGCAGCCTGGAGGGGACAGTTTGGTCTGCAGATACGCAGTATTTT
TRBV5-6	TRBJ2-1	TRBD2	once	CASSPGLAGIAEQFF	TGTGCCAGCAGCCCGGGACTAGCGGGAATTGCTGAGCAGTTCTTC
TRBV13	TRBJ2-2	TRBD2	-	CASSAAGRRDTGELFF	TGTGCCAGCAGCGCAGCGGGGAGGCGGGACACCGGGGAGCTGTTTTTT
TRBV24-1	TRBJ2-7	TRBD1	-	CATSDSQGAHYEQYF	TGTGCCACCAGTGACTCGCAGGGGGCTCACTACGAGCAGTACTTC
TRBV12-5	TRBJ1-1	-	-	CASGLTGRSEAFF	TGTGCTAGTGGTTTGACCGGGAGGAGTGAAGCTTTCTTT
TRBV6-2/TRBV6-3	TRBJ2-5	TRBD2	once	CASSLGTSVETQYF	TGTGCCAGCAGTCTCGGGACTAGCGTGGAGACCCAGTACTTC
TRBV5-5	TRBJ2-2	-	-	CASSSLLGAPPFTGELFF	TGTGCCAGCAGCTCACTTCTGGGGGCCCCCCCTTTCACCGGGGAGCTGTTTTTT
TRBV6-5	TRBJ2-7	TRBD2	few	CASSYSRLAGSEQYF	TGTGCCAGCAGTTATTCCCGACTAGCGGGTTCCGAGCAGTACTTC
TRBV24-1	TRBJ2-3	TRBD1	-	CATSDSDRPSTDTQYF	TGTGCCACCAGTGATTCGGACAGGCCAAGCACAGATACGCAGTATTTT
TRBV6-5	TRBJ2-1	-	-	CASSPATGNEQFF	TGTGCCAGCAGCCCAGCTACCGGGAATGAGCAGTTCTTC
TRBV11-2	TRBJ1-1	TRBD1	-	CASSTQTGASTEAFF	TGTGCCAGCAGCACGCAGACAGGGGCGAGCACTGAAGCTTTCTTT
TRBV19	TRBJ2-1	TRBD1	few	CASSRTGEQFF	TGTGCCAGTAGTAGGACAGGGGAGCAGTTCTTC
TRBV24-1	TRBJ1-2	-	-	CATSDPGDYGYTF	TGTGCCACCAGTGACCCGGGAGATTATGGCTACACCTTC
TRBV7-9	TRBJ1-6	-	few	CASSLDRASVSPLHF	TGTGCCAGCAGCTTAGACAGGGCATCGGTGTCACCCCTCCACTTT
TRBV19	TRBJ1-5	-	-	CASSIPGSNQPQHF	TGTGCCAGTAGTATCCCAGGCAGCAATCAGCCCCAGCATTTT
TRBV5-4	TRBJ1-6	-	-	CASSLELGAKSSYNSPLHF	TGTGCCAGCAGCTTGGAGCTTGGGGCGAAGAGCTCCTATAATTCACCCCTCCACTTT
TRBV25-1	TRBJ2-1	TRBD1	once	CASSDRQGTRNEQFF	TGTGCCAGCAGTGACCGACAGGGGACTCGCAATGAGCAGTTCTTC
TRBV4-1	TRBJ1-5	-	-	CASSQVSQVGNQPQHF	TGCGCCAGCAGCCAAGTGTCACAGGTTGGTAATCAGCCCCAGCATTTT
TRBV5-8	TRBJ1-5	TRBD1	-	CASSLRGQGWQPQHF	TGTGCCAGCAGCTTGAGGGGACAGGGGTGGCAGCCCCAGCATTTT
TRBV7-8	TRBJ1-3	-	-	CASSLDGGASGNTIYF	TGTGCCAGCAGCTTAGATGGCGGAGCCTCTGGAAACACCATATATTTT
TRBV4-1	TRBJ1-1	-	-	CASSLFAGAANTEAFF	TGCGCCAGCAGCCTTTTTGCAGGGGCCGCTAACACTGAAGCTTTCTTT
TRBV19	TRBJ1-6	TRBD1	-	CASKTEAQGLNSPLHF	TGTGCCAGTAAGACCGAGGCACAGGGGTTAAATTCACCCCTCCACTTT
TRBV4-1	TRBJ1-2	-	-	CASSQEGSTETGANYGYTF	TGCGCCAGCAGCCAAGAGGGGTCGACAGAGACAGGAGCTAACTATGGCTACACCTTC
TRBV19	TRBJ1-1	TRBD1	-	CASSTRDRGPRNTEAFF	TGTGCCAGTAGTACCCGGGACAGGGGGCCGAGGAACACTGAAGCTTTCTTT
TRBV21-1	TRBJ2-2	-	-	CASSKALAGGTGELFF	TGTGCCAGCAGCAAAGCCCTAGCGGGGGGAACCGGGGAGCTGTTTTTT
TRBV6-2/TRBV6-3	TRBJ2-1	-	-	CASSYRGSSEQFF	TGTGCCAGCAGTTACAGGGGTTCCAGTGAGCAGTTCTTC
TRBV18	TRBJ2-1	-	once	CASSPPGAGSYNEQFF	TGTGCCAGCTCACCACCCGGCGCGGGGTCCTACAATGAGCAGTTCTTC
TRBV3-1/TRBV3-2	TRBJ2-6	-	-	CASSQGTPGAAGANVLTF	TGTGCCAGCAGCCAGGGTACTCCAGGGGCTGCTGGGGCCAACGTCCTGACTTTC
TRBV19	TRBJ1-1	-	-	CASSIGGNTEAFF	TGTGCCAGTAGTATCGGAGGGAACACTGAAGCTTTCTTT
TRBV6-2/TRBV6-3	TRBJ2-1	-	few	CASSYSSGYGNEQFF	TGTGCCAGCAGTTACTCGTCCGGATACGGGAATGAGCAGTTCTTC
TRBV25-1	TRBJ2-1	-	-	CASSTTRANEQFF	TGTGCCAGCAGTACCACACGTGCCAATGAGCAGTTCTTC
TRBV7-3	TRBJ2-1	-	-	CASSPIPGAADNEQFF	TGTGCCAGCAGCCCAATCCCTGGGGCAGCAGACAATGAGCAGTTCTTC
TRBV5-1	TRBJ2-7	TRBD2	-	CASSLLAGGMHEQYF	TGCGCCAGCAGCTTACTAGCGGGGGGGATGCACGAGCAGTACTTC
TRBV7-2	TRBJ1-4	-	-	CASSPDGELFF	TGTGCCAGCAGTCCGGACGGGGAACTGTTTTTT
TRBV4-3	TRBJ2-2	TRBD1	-	CASSQEQGIAGELFF	TGCGCCAGCAGCCAAGAACAGGGGATAGCCGGGGAGCTGTTTTTT
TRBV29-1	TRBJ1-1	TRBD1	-	CSVEGGRNTEAFF	TGCAGCGTAGAAGGGGGCCGGAACACTGAAGCTTTCTTT
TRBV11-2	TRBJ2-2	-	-	CASSLRLSGELFF	TGTGCCAGCAGCCTAAGACTGTCCGGGGAGCTGTTTTTT